Each of the 10 T cell receptor beta chains below was sequenced from the same sample in a study of blood T cell repertoires in COVID-19 (TCRdb year 2020). Receptor libraries were prepared by the immunoSEQ multiplex PCR assay. TCRdb limited this immuneACCESS table to in-frame rearrangements with V and J called. A share of clones is missing; checked studies link under half to unresolved V genes, and the rest is unexplained. This sample lists around 150,000 clones; roughly 73% were detected once. Of the sample, about 9.4% is held by the ten largest clones. Sequencing used peripheral blood. All receptors come from a woman aged 45 to 65 with active or convalescent COVID-19.

This chain links TRBV29-1 with TRBJ2-3; 14 positions match TRBD2. V dropped 4 bases and J dropped 5; count of bases not matched to a gene: 5. CDR1 and CDR2 (germline): SQVTM, ANQGSEA. The CDR3 consists of 15 residues. The CDR3 sequence is CSVVYGLAGGDTQYF. The CDR3 bases are TGCAGCGTTGTGTATGGACTAGCGGGGGGAGATACGCAGTATTTT.

This clone came up once. The V and J genes are TRBV2 and TRBJ2-6; perhaps TRBD1 as D (6 bases). Trimming took off 6 bases at V and 1 base at J, with 10 bases between the two ends. CDR3 length equals 15 residues. CDR1 and CDR2 from the germline V gene are SNHLY and FYNNEI. The CDR3 loop reads CASRGQTSGANVLTF. The CDR3 bases are TGTGCCAGCAGAGGACAGACTTCTGGGGCCAACGTCCTGACTTTC.

The V gene is TRBV7-2, the J gene TRBJ2-1, with D maybe TRBD2 (6 bases). Trimming left V 5 bases short and J 1 base short, with 12 bases between. This CDR3 is 15 amino acids long. Germline V gene lookup returns CDR1 SGHTA and CDR2 FQGNSA. DNA of the CDR3: TGTGCCAGCAGCCGGCGGGGTGGGTCCTACAATGAGCAGTTCTTC. Translation: CASSRRGGSYNEQFF.

The chain has TRBV13 and TRBJ2-5; 13 nucleotides align to TRBD2. This CDR3 comprises 17 residues. In germline, CDR1 is PRHDT, CDR2 FYEKMQ (reference sequence). The V gene end was trimmed by 5 bases and the J gene end by 1 base; junction bases not matched to a gene: 7. CDR3 in DNA: TGTGCCAGCAGCGACGGACTAGCGGGGGCCTCCCAAGAGACCCAGTACTTC. As protein: CASSDGLAGASQETQYF.

V and J are TRBV9 and TRBJ2-5; the match to TRBD2 covers 10 bases. CDR3 length equals 17 residues. V shed 4 bases and J 1 base; nucleotides not matched to a gene: 10. Germline V gene data show CDR1 as SGDLS and CDR2 as YYNGEE. CDR3 nucleotide sequence: TGTGCCAGCAGCCCCCGAGGAGCGGGGGGGCCCCAAGAGACCCAGTACTTC. Protein sequence: CASSPRGAGGPQETQYF. Based on the CDR3 plus reference TRBV9 and TRBJ2-5, the full variable domain is DSGVTQTPKHLITATGQRVTLRCSPRSGDLSVYWYQQSLDQGLQFLIQYYNGEERAKGNILERFSAQQFPDLHSELNLSSLELGDSALYFCASSPRGAGGPQETQYFGPGTRLLVL.

The rearrangement joins TRBV6-5 to TRBJ1-1, with D tentatively TRBD1 (6 bases). Per germline, CDR1 MNHEY and CDR2 SVGAGI. The CDR3 totals 14 residues. Trimming cost V 5 bases and J 5 bases, with 15 bases left between them. CDR3 sequence (DNA): TGTGCCAGCAGTCATACAGGGAAGGGGACTGAAGCTTTCTTT. Its translation is CASSHTGKGTEAFF.

This chain uses TRBV7-2 with TRBJ2-2; 7 positions agree with TRBD1. The J segment lost 3 bases and the V segment lost 4 bases, leaving 5 bases of the junction unmatched. Per germline, CDR1 SGHTA and CDR2 FQGNSA. This CDR3 spans 15 amino acids. In DNA form, the CDR3 reads TGTGCCAGCAGCTCTCCGGGACAGCACACCGGGGAGCTGTTTTTT. Translated, it gives CASSSPGQHTGELFF.

V usage is TRBV29-1 and J usage is TRBJ2-7, with 11 nucleotides matching TRBD1. This CDR3 has 14 amino acids. With V trimmed by 4 bases and J by 2 bases, 4 bases remained unmatched. From germline, CDR1 is SQVTM and CDR2 ANQGSEA. Here the CDR3 DNA reads TGCAGCGTTGCTCGGGGACAGGGGGCCTACGAGCAGTACTTC. Amino acids: CSVARGQGAYEQYF.

The chain is built from TRBV21-1 and TRBJ1-4; TRBD1 was called by the table and not checked on the DNA. TRBV21-1 is recorded as a pseudogene. This CDR3 has 17 residues. The CDR3 nucleotides are TGTGCCAGCAGCAAAAGGGACAGGGGGCCGACTAATGAAAAACTGTTTTTT. Residues: CASSKRDRGPTNEKLFF.

The genes are TRBV2 and TRBJ1-5; 10 bases line up with TRBD1. The CDR3 runs to 17 residues. Germline lookup yields CDR1 SNHLY and CDR2 FYNNEI. Trimming at V came to 2 bases and at J to 4 bases, leaving 8 bases not matched to a gene. CDR3 amino acids: CASSEPGQGRRNQPQHF. The CDR3 DNA follows: TGTGCCAGCAGTGAACCGGGACAGGGGCGGAGGAATCAGCCCCAGCATTTT.